This record looks at one TCR beta chain sequence and its context. In the study's own analysis: From reference gene primer amplification, estimates of nucleated cell counts were derived. Method: immunoSEQ multiplex PCR; TCRdb's copy keeps in-frame clones and lacks some. The V and J calls and clone size were taken over from that table, and D and trimming were inferred from the DNA. The table has some 70,000 clones, 90% seen once. The data were obtained in a study of blood T cell repertoires in COVID-19. Study overall: Researchers got acute and convalescent COVID-19 samples from the United States, Italy and Spain. T cells, B-cell-depleted T cells, or PBMCs provided the cDNA or gDNA that served as material.

CDR1 and CDR2 from the germline V gene are SGDLS and YYNGEE. With 2 bases clipped from V and 7 bases from J, the junction kept 5 bases outside the gene matches. The CDR3 is made up of 14 amino acids. The sequencing input was peripheral blood. The V gene is TRBV9, the J gene TRBJ1-4; 7 bases align to TRBD1. The TCR was taken from a man in his fifties or sixties with acute or convalescent COVID-19. CDR3 sequence reads: CASSVDRVGEKLFF. CDR3 nucleotide sequence: TGTGCCAGCAGCGTTGACAGGGTGGGTGAAAAACTGTTTTTT. Filled out from reference TRBV9 and TRBJ1-4, the complete variable domain reads DSGVTQTPKHLITATGQRVTLRCSPRSGDLSVYWYQQSLDQGLQFLIQYYNGEERAKGNILERFSAQQFPDLHSELNLSSLELGDSALYFCASSVDRVGEKLFFGSGTQLSVL.